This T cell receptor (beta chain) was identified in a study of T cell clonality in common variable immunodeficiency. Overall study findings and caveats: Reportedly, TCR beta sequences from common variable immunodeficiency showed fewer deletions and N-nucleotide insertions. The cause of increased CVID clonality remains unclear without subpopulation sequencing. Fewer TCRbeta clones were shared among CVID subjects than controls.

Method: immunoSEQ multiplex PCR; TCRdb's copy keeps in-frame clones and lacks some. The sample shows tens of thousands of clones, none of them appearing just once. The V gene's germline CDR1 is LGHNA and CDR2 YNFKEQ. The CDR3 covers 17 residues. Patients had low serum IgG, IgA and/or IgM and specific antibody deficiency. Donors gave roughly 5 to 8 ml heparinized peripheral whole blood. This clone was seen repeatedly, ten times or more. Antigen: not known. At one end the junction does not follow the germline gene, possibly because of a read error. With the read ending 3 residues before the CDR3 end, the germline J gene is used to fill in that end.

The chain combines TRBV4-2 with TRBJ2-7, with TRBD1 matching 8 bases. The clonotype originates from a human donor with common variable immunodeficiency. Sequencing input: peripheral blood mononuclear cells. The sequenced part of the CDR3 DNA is TGCGCCAGCAGCCAAGTCTGGACAGGGCACTTCTCCTACGAG. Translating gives CASSQVWTGHFSYE. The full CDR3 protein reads CASSQVWTGHFSYEQYF.